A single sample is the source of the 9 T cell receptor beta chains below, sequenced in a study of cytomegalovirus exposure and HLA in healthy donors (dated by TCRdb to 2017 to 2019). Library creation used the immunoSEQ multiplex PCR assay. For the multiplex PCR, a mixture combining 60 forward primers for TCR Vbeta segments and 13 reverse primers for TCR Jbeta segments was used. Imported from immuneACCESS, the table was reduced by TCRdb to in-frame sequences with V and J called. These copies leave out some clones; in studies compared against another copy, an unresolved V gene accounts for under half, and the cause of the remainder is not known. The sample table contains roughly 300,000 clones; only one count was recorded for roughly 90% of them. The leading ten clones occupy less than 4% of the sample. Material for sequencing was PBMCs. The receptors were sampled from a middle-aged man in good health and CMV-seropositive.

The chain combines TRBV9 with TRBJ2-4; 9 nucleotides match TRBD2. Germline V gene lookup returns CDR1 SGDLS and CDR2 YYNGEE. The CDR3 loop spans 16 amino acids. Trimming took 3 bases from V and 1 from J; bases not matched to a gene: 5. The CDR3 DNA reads TGTGCCAGCAGCGCTAGCGGGGTCGGTGCCAAAAACATTCAGTACTTC. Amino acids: CASSASGVGAKNIQYF.

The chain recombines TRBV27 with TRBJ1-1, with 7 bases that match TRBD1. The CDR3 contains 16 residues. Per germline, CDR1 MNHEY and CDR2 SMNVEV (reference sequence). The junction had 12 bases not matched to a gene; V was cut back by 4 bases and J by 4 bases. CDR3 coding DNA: TGTGCCAGCAGTTCCCACCCCGGGGCAGGGGGCACTGAAGCTTTCTTT. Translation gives CASSSHPGAGGTEAFF.

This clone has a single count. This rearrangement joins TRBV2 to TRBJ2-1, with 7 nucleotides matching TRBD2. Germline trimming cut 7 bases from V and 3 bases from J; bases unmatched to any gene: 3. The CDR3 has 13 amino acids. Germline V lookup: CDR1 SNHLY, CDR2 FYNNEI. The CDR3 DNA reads TGTGCCAGCACTGGACTAGTCTACAATGAGCAGTTCTTC. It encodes CASTGLVYNEQFF.

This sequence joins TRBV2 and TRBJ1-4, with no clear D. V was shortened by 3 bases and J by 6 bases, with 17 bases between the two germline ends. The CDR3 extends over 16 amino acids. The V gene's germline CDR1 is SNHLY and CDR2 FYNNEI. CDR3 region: CASSDPLGWGDEKLFF. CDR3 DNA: TGTGCCAGCAGTGACCCACTTGGATGGGGAGATGAAAAACTGTTTTTT.

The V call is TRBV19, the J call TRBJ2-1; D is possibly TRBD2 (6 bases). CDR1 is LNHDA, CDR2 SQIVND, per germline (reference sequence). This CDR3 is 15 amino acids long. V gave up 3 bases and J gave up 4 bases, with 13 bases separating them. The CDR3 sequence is CASSMGLAFYNEQFF. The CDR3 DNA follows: TGTGCCAGTAGTATGGGCCTAGCGTTTTACAATGAGCAGTTCTTC.

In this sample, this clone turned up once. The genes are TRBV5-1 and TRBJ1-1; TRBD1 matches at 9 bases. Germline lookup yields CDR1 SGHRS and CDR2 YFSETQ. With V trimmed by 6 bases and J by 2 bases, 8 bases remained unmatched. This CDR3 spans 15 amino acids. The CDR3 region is CASTQGQGDNTEAFF. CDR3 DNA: TGCGCCAGCACCCAGGGACAGGGCGATAACACTGAAGCTTTCTTT.

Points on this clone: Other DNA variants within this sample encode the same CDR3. The CDR3 sequence is CASSPPGLGTDTQYF. The CDR3 region has the DNA TGTGCCAGCTCACCGCCGGGACTCGGCACAGATACGCAGTATTTT. The chain is built from TRBV18 and TRBJ2-3; TRBD2 might be the D (6 bases). V was trimmed by 3 bases and J by 1 base, leaving 11 bases between them. Germline V gene lookup returns CDR1 KGHSH and CDR2 LQKENI. The CDR3 has 15 amino acids.

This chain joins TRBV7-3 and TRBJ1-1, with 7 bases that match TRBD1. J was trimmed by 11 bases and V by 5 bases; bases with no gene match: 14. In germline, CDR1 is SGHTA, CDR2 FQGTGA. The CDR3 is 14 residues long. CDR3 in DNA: TGTGCCAGCAGCCCAGGGGGAGAAGCCCTGAATGCTTTCTTT. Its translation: CASSPGGEALNAFF.

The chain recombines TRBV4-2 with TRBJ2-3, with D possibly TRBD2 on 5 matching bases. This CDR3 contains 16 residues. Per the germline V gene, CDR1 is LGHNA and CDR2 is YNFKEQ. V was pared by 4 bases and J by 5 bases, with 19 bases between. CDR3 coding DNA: TGTGCCAGCAGCCCCACAGCTGGCGGGCTGGGAGATACGCAGTATTTT. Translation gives CASSPTAGGLGDTQYF.